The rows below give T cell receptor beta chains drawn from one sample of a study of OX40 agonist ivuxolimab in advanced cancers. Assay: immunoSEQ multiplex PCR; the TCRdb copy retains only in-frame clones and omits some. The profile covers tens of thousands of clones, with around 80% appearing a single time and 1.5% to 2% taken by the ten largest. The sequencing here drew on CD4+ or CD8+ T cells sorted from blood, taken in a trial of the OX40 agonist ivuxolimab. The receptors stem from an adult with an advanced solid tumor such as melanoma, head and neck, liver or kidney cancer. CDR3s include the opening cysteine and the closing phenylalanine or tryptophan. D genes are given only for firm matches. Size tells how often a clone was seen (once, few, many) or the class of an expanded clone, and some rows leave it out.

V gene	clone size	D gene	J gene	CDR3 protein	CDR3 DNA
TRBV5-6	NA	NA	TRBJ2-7	CASSPMGQFYEQYF	TGTGCCAGCAGCCCGATGGGGCAATTTTACGAGCAGTACTTC
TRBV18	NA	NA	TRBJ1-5	CASSPPTRTGSNQPQHF	TGTGCCAGCTCACCACCGACAAGAACAGGAAGCAATCAGCCCCAGCATTTT
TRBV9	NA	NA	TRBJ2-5	CASSVGPAEGETQYF	TGTGCCAGCAGCGTAGGGCCAGCGGAAGGAGAGACCCAGTACTTC
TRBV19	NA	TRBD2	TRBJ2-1	CASSKGLAGGRDEQFF	TGTGCCAGTAGTAAGGGACTAGCGGGGGGACGGGATGAGCAGTTCTTC
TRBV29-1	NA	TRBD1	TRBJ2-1	CSFFIWGQGHNEQFF	TGCAGCTTTTTTATCTGGGGACAGGGGCACAATGAGCAGTTCTTC
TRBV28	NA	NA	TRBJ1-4	CASMGPVAATNEKLFF	TGTGCCAGCATGGGGCCCGTGGCGGCAACTAATGAAAAACTGTTTTTT
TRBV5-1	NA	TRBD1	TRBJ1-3	CASSLGTGDTGNTIYF	TGCGCCAGCAGCTTAGGAACAGGGGACACTGGAAACACCATATATTTT
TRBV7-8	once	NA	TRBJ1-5	CASSLELGGKPQHF	TGTGCCAGCAGCTTAGAACTAGGGGGGAAGCCCCAGCATTTT
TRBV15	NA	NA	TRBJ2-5	CATSEKRSRTQYF	TGTGCCACCAGCGAGAAGAGGAGCCGGACCCAGTACTTC
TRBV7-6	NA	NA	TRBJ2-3	CASSLGRADTQYF	TGTGCCAGCAGCTTAGGCCGGGCAGATACGCAGTATTTT
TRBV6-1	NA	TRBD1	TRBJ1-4	CASRVGGGGDEKLFF	TGTGCCAGCAGAGTAGGGGGCGGTGGGGATGAAAAACTGTTTTTT
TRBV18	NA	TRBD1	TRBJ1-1	CASSPGTGGGLWGTEAFF	TGTGCCAGCTCACCTGGCACAGGGGGCGGTTTATGGGGCACTGAAGCTTTCTTT
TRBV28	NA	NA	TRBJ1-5	CASSFRQTGDQPQHF	TGTGCCAGCAGCTTTAGACAAACGGGGGATCAGCCCCAGCATTTT
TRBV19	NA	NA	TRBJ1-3	CATDAGGNTIYF	TGTGCCACCGATGCGGGAGGAAACACCATATATTTT
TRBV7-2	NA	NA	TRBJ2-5	CASSLRQQETQYF	TGTGCCAGCAGCCTGAGGCAACAAGAGACCCAGTACTTC
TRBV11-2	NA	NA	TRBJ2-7	CASSFRRVLNDEQYF	TGTGCCAGCAGCTTCCGACGGGTTCTTAACGACGAGCAGTACTTC
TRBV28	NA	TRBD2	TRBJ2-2	CASSSSGRVTGELFF	TGTGCCAGCAGTTCTAGCGGGAGAGTCACCGGGGAGCTGTTTTTT
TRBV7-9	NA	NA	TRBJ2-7	CASSLYPTGGPEQYF	TGTGCCAGCAGCTTATATCCAACGGGGGGCCCCGAGCAGTACTTC
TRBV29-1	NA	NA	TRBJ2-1	CSVALSGYNEQFF	TGCAGCGTCGCTTTGTCGGGCTACAATGAGCAGTTCTTC
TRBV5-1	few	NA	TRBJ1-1	CASSLSETENAEAFF	TGCGCCAGCAGCTTGTCCGAGACCGAAAACGCTGAAGCTTTCTTT
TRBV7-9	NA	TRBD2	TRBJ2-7	CASSLRDYSYEQYF	TGTGCCAGCAGCTTACGGGACTACTCCTACGAGCAGTACTTC
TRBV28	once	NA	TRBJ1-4	CASSLGAAVPRELFF	TGTGCCAGCAGTTTGGGCGCAGCAGTACCTCGGGAACTGTTTTTT
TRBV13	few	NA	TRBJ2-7	CASSSTTDHEQYF	TGTGCCAGCAGCTCCACAACGGACCACGAGCAGTACTTC
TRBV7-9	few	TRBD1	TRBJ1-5	CASSPFGDRGQPQHF	TGTGCCAGCAGCCCTTTTGGGGACAGGGGTCAGCCCCAGCATTTT
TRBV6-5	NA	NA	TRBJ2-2	CASSYSGPGELFF	TGTGCCAGCAGTTACTCGGGGCCCGGGGAGCTGTTTTTT
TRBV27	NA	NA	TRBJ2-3	CASSPMGGTTDTQYF	TGTGCCAGCAGTCCGATGGGTGGAACCACAGATACGCAGTATTTT
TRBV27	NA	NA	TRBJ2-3	CASSYGVGDTQYF	TGTGCCAGCAGTTATGGGGTTGGAGATACGCAGTATTTT
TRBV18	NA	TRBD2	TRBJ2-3	CASSLSGRAGKEVDTQYF	TGTGCCAGCTCACTTTCCGGGAGGGCCGGTAAGGAAGTAGATACGCAGTATTTT
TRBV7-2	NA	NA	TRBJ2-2	CASSLRTVRNTGELFF	TGTGCCAGCAGCTTAAGGACAGTTCGGAACACCGGGGAGCTGTTTTTT
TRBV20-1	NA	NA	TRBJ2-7	CSAQKTYEQYF	TGCAGTGCTCAAAAAACCTACGAGCAGTACTTC
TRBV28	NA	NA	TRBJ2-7	CASSSRLFYRAKVYEQYF	TGTGCCAGCAGTTCAAGACTTTTCTACAGGGCTAAGGTCTACGAGCAGTACTTC
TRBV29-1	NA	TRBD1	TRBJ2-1	CSAHRDRGYNEQFF	TGCAGCGCTCACCGGGACAGGGGCTACAATGAGCAGTTCTTC
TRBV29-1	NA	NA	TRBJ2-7	CSVAQGAPIDEQYF	TGCAGCGTTGCCCAGGGAGCTCCTATCGACGAGCAGTACTTC
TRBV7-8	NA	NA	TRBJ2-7	CASSLLVSSYEQYF	TGTGCCAGCAGCTTACTAGTCTCCTCCTACGAGCAGTACTTC